This TCR beta chain was identified during a study of human T cells and chemical hapten exposure. Regarding time point: patch test 1, 2 weeks after DPC sensitization. Treatment: therapeutic diphenylcyclopropenone sensitization with weekly scalp DPC. This clonotype has a handful of counts. The CDR3 consists of 12 residues. V gave up 8 bases and J gave up 1 base; unmatched junction bases: 2. Germline loops: CDR1 SNHLY, CDR2 FYNNEI. TCRdb independently ran MiXCR on the RACE reads; one entry per CDR3 protein. The sample has just over 80,000 distinct CDR3 sequences, approximately 11% seen once. Sequencing used whole blood, obtained in connection with sensitization to the hapten diphenylcyclopropenone (DPC). This TCR derives from a woman in her 50s with alopecia areata. Some clones in this sample may be carry-over from other donors' samples. J is TRBJ2-7 and V is TRBV2; 7 positions agree with TRBD1. The CDR3, as DNA: TGTGCCAGCCAGGGGGAGTCCTACGAGCAGTACTTC. Translation gives CASQGESYEQYF.